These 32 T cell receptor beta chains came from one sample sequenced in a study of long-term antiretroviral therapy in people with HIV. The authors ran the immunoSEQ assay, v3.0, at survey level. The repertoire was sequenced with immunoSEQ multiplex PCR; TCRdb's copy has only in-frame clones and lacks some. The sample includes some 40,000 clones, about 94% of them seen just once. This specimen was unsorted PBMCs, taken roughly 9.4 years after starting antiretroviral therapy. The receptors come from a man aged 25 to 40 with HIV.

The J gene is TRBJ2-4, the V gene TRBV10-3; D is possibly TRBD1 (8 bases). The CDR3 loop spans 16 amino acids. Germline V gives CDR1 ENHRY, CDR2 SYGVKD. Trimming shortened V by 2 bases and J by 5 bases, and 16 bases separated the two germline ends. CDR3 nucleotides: TGTGCCATCAGTGAGCCAACAGGGGGGGAGGAAAACATTCAGTACTTC. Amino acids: CAISEPTGGEENIQYF.

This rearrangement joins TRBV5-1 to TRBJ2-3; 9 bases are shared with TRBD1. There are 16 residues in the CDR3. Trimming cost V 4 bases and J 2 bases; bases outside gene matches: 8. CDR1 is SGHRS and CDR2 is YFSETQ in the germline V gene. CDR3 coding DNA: TGCGCCAGCAGCCCAGGGACAGGGTTGCTCACAGATACGCAGTATTTT. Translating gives CASSPGTGLLTDTQYF.

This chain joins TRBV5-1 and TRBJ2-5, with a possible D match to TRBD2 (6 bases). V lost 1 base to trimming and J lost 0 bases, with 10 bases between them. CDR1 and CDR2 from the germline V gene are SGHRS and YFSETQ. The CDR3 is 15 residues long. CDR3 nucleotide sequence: TGCGCCAGCAGCTTGAAGGGACTTAACCAAGAGACCCAGTACTTC. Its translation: CASSLKGLNQETQYF.

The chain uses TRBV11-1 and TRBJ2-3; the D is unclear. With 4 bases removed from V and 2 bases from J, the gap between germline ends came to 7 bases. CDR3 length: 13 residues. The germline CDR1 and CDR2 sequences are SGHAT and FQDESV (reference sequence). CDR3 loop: CASSSSTTDTQYF. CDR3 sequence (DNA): TGTGCCAGCAGCTCGTCGACCACAGATACGCAGTATTTT.

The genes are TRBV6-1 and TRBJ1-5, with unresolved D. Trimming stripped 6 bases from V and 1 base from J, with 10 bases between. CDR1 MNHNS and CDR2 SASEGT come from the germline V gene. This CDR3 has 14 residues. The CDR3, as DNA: TGTGCCAGCAGAGAGATTAAGAGCAATCAGCCCCAGCATTTT. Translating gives CASREIKSNQPQHF.

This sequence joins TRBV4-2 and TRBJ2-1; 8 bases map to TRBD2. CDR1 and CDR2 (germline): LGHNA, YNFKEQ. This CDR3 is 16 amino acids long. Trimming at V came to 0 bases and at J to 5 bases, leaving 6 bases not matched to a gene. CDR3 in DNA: TGTGCCAGCAGCCAAGATCTTGTGCGGGGGGACAATGAGCAGTTCTTC. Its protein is CASSQDLVRGDNEQFF.

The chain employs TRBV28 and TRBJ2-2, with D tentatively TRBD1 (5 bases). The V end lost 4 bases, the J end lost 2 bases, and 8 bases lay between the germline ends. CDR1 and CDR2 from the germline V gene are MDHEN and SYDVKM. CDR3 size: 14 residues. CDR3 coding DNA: TGTGCCAGCAGTTCAGGGTTTAACACCGGGGAGCTGTTTTTT. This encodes CASSSGFNTGELFF.

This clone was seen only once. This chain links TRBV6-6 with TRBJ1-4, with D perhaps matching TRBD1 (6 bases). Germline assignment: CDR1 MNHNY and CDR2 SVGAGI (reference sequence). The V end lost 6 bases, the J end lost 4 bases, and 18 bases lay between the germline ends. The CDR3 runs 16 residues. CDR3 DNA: TGTGCCAGCAGCAAAAACCGCAGGACAGTTAATGAAAAACTGTTTTTT. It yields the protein CASSKNRRTVNEKLFF.

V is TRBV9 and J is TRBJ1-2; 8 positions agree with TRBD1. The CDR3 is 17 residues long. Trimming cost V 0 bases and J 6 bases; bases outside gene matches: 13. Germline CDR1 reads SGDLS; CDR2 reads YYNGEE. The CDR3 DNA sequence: TGTGCCAGCAGCGTAGCTACGGATGTTGGACAGGGACATGGCTACACCTTC. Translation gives CASSVATDVGQGHGYTF.

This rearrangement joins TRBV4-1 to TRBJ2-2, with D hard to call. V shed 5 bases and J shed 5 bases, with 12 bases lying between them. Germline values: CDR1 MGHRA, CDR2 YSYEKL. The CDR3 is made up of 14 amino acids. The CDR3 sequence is CASSLVGGTGELFF. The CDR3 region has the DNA TGCGCCAGCAGCTTAGTAGGTGGGACCGGGGAGCTGTTTTTT.

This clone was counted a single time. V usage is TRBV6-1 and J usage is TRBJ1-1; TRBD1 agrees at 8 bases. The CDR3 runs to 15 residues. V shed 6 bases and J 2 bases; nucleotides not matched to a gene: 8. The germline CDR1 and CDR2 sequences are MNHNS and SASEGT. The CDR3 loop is CASRNGQGPNTEAFF. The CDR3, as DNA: TGTGCCAGCAGAAACGGACAGGGACCAAACACTGAAGCTTTCTTT.

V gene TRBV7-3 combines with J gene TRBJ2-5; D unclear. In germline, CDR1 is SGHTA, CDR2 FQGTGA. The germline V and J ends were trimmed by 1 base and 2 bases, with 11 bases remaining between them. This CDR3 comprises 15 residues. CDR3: CASSLSGQFQETQYF. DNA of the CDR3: TGTGCCAGCAGCTTAAGCGGCCAGTTTCAAGAGACCCAGTACTTC.

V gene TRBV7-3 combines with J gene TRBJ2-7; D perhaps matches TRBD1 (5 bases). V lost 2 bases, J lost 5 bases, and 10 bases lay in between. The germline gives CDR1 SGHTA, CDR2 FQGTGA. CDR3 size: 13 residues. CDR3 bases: TGTGCCAGCAGCTTAGCAGGGTCCCACGAGCAGTACTTC. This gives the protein CASSLAGSHEQYF.

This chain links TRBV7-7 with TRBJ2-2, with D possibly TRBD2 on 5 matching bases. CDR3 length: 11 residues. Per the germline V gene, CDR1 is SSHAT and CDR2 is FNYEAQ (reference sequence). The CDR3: CASEGAGELFF. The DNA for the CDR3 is TGTGCTAGCGAGGGAGCCGGGGAGCTGTTTTTT.

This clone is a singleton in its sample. Here the CDR3 reads CASSLSITGMNTEAFF. CDR3 in DNA: TGTGCCAGCAGTTTATCGATTACGGGTATGAACACTGAAGCTTTCTTT. V and J are TRBV27 and TRBJ1-1; D gene uncertain. This CDR3 is 16 amino acids long. V gave up 0 bases and J gave up 0 bases, with 11 bases separating them. From germline, CDR1 is MNHEY and CDR2 SMNVEV (reference sequence).

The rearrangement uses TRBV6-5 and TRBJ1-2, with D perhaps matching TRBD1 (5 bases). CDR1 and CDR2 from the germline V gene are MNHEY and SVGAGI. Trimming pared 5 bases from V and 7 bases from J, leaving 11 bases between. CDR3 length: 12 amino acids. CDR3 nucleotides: TGTGCCAGCAGTCTTATAGGGGCTGGCTACACCTTC. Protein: CASSLIGAGYTF.

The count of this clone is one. The CDR3 DNA sequence: TGTGCCAGCAGTTACTCGCCAGTCTCCTACGAGCAGTACTTC. Translated, it gives CASSYSPVSYEQYF. This chain joins TRBV6-5 and TRBJ2-7; D gene ambiguous. The CDR3 contains 14 residues. V was shortened by 0 bases and J by 0 bases, with 6 bases between the two germline ends. CDR1 and CDR2 from the germline V gene are MNHEY and SVGAGI.

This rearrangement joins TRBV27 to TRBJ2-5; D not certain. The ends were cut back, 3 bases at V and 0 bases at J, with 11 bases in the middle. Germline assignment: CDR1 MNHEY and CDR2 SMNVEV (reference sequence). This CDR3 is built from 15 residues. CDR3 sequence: CASSLRFDDQETQYF. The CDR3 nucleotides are TGTGCCAGCAGTTTGAGGTTTGACGACCAAGAGACCCAGTACTTC.

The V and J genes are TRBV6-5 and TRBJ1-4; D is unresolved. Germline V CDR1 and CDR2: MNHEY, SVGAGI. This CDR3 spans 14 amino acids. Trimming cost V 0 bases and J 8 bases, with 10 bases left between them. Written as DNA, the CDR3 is TGTGCCAGCAGTTACTCCCTACACCAAGAAAAACTGTTTTTT. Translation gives CASSYSLHQEKLFF.

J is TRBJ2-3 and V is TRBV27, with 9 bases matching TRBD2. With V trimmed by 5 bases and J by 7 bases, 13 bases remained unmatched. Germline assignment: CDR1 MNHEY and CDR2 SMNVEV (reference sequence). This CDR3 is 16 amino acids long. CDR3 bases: TGTGCCAGCAGTGGGTTGACTAGCGGATTTCAATATACGCAGTATTTT. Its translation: CASSGLTSGFQYTQYF.

The CDR3 bases are TGCGCCAGCAGTCGGGTCCCCACCGGGGAGCTGTTTTTT. Translation gives CASSRVPTGELFF. The chain recombines TRBV10-1 with TRBJ2-2; D uncertain. The ends were cut back, 5 bases at V and 4 bases at J, with 8 bases in the middle. CDR1 is WNHNN and CDR2 is SYGVQD in the germline V gene (reference sequence). The CDR3 has 13 amino acids.

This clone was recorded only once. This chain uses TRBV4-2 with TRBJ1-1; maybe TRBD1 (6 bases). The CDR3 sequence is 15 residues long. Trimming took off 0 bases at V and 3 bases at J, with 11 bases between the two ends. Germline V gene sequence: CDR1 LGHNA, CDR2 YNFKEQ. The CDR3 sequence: CASSQDPGGYTEAFF. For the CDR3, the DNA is TGTGCCAGCAGCCAAGATCCCGGGGGCTACACTGAAGCTTTCTTT.

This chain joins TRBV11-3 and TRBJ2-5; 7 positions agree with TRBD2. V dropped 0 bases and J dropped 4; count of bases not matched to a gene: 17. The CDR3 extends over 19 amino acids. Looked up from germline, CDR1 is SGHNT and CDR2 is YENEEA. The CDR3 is CASSLECLSGDRMGETQYF. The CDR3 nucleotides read TGTGCCAGCAGCTTAGAATGCCTGAGCGGGGACCGAATGGGAGAGACCCAGTACTTC.

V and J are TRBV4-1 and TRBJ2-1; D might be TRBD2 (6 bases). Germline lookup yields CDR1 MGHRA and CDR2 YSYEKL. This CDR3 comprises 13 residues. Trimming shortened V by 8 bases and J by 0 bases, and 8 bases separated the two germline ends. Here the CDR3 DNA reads TGCGCCAGCTCGGGACTCTCCTACAATGAGCAGTTCTTC. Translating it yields CASSGLSYNEQFF.

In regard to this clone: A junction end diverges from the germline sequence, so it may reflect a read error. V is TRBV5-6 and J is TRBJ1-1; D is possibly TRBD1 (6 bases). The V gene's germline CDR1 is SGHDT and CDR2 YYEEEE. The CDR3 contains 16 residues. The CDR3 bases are TGTGCCAGCAGCTTGTGGTTGGGGACAATGAACGCTGAAGCTTTCTTT. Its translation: CASSLWLGTMNAEAFF. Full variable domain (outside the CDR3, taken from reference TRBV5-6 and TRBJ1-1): DAGVTQSPTHLIKTRGQQVTLRCSPKSGHDTVSWYQQALGQGPQFIFQYYEEEERQRGNFPDRFSGHQFPNYSSELNVNALLLGDSALYLCASSLWLGTMNAEAFFGQGTRLTVV.

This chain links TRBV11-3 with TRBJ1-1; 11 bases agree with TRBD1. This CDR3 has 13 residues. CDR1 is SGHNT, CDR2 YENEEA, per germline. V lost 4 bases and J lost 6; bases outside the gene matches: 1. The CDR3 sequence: CASSSGQGAEAFF. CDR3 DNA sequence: TGTGCCAGCAGCTCGGGACAGGGGGCTGAAGCTTTCTTT.

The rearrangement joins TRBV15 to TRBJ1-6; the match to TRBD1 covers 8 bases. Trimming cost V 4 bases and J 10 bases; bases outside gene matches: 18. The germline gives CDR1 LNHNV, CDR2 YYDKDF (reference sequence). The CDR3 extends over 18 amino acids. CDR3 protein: CATSKPGTGGTPHSPLHF. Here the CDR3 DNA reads TGTGCCACCAGCAAGCCCGGGACAGGCGGAACCCCTCACTCACCCCTCCACTTT.

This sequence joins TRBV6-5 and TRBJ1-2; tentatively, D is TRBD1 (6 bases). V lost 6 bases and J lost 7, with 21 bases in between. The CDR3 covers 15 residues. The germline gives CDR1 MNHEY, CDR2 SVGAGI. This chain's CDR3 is CASSPGQNRGSGYTF. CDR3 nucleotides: TGTGCCAGCAGCCCAGGACAGAACCGGGGAAGTGGCTACACCTTC.

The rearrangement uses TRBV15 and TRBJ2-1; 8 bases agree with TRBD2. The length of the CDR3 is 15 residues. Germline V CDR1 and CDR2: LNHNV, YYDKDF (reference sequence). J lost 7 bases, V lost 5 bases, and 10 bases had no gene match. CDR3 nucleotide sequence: TGTGCCACCAGCGGAGGAAGTAGCGGGGCTAATGAGCAGTTCTTC. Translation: CATSGGSSGANEQFF.

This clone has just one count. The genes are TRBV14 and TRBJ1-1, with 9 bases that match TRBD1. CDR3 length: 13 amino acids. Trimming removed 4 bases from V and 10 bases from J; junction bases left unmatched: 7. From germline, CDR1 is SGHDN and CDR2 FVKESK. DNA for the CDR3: TGTGCCAGCAGCCGACAGGGGGGAAGAGGAGCTTTCTTT. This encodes CASSRQGGRGAFF.

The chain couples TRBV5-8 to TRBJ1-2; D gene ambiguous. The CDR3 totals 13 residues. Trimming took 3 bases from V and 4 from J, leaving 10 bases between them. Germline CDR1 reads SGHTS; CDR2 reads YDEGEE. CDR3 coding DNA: TGTGCCAGCAGCTGGACTGAGGTCTATGGCTACACCTTC. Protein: CASSWTEVYGYTF.

The CDR3 loop reads CASSEQGNQPQHF. DNA for the CDR3: TGTGCCAGTAGTGAACAGGGGAATCAGCCCCAGCATTTT. The chain combines TRBV19 with TRBJ1-5; 7 bases map to TRBD1. Germline CDR1 reads LNHDA; CDR2 reads SQIVND (reference sequence). Trimming cost V 5 bases and J 4 bases; bases outside gene matches: 2. This CDR3 has 13 residues.